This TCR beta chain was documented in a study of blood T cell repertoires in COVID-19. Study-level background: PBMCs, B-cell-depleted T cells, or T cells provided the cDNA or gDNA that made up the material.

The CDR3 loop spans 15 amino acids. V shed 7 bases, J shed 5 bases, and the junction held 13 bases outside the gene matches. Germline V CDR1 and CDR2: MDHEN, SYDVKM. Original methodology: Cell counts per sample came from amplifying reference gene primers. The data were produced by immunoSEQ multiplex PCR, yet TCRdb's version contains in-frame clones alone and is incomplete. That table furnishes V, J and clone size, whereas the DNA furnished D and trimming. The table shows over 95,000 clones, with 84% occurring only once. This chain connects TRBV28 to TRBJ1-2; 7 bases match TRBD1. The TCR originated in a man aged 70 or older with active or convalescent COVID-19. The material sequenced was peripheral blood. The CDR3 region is CASTLRDRALYGYTF. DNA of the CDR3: TGTGCCAGCACCCTCCGGGACAGAGCCTTATATGGCTACACCTTC.